This paragraph covers one TCR beta chain sequence. Its antigen target is currently unknown. The input lacks base qualities; no much larger clone sits a single base away. The library was made by the immunoSEQ multiplex PCR assay. This is the immuneACCESS table as TCRdb keeps it, with only in-frame sequences that have V and J called. A part of the clones is gone; compared with another copy, unresolved V genes explain less than half, and the rest is unexplained. The sample table contains around 60,000 clones; only one count was recorded for 80% to 95% of them. The ten largest make up 2.5% to 3.5% of the sample. This specimen comes from a study of T cell changes during pregnancy in multiple sclerosis (dated by TCRdb to the late 2010s). As for the study more broadly: In women with multiple sclerosis, the researchers looked at how the T cell repertoire shifted as pregnancy progressed.

The CDR3 covers 16 residues, taking in both the cysteine and the phenylalanine. CDR3 DNA only is kept here, 48 bases in frame from base 1. Ends trimmed: V by 1 base, J by 7 bases; bases unmatched to a gene: 9. From the germline V gene (reference sequence), CDR1 is SGHKS and CDR2 is YYEKEE. The sequence came from a female donor in good health, enrolled as a control in a pregnancy study. The sequenced sample was peripheral blood, obtained in the third trimester of pregnancy. The sequence is built from TRBV5-5 and TRBJ1-4, with 8 junctional bases fitting TRBD1. CDR3 region: CASSLNTGQGREKLFF. Read as DNA, the sequence is TGTGCCAGCAGCTTGAATACCGGACAGGGACGTGAAAAACTGTTTTTT.